Listed here are 22 T cell receptor beta chains from one sample, sequenced in a study of blood T cell repertoires in COVID-19. The table came from immunoSEQ multiplex PCR; TCRdb's copy has only in-frame clones and leaves some out. Of around 270,000 clones listed, over 75% are singletons. Sequencing was carried out using peripheral blood. The receptors come from a human donor with COVID-19, enrolled during active disease. The donor label of this sample is uncertain.

The chain combines TRBV5-1 with TRBJ1-5; the D is unclear. Germline loops: CDR1 SGHRS, CDR2 YFSETQ. The germline V and J ends were trimmed by 1 base and 0 bases, with 11 bases remaining between them. This CDR3 is 16 amino acids long. CDR3 in amino acids: CASSLTPNPSNQPQHF. DNA for the CDR3: TGCGCCAGCAGCTTGACACCGAATCCTAGCAATCAGCCCCAGCATTTT.

Worth noting for this clone: The junction differs from germline at one of its ends, possibly a read error. The rearrangement uses TRBV7-7 and TRBJ2-5, with D possibly being TRBD1 (6 bases). Per the germline V gene, CDR1 is SSHAT and CDR2 is FNYEAQ (reference sequence). CDR3 size: 15 residues. The CDR3 is CASSLAQGGAETQYF. CDR3 bases: TGTGCTAGCAGCTTAGCGCAAGGGGGAGCGGAGACCCAGTACTTC.

V is TRBV3-1 (or the pseudogene TRBV3-2) and J is TRBJ2-1, with D uncertain. The V gene lost 7 bases and the J gene lost 4 bases, with 11 bases spanning the gap. This CDR3 is built from 13 residues. Germline V gives CDR1 LGHDT, CDR2 YNNKEL (reference sequence). CDR3 loop: CASTSLGYNEQFF. The CDR3 coding sequence is TGTGCCAGCACCAGTCTCGGGTACAATGAGCAGTTCTTC.

The chain employs TRBV6-5 and TRBJ1-2, with 11 bases lining up with TRBD1. J lost 3 bases, V lost 6 bases, and 6 bases had no gene match. This CDR3 region has 15 residues. Germline V gene lookup returns CDR1 MNHEY and CDR2 SVGAGI. In DNA, the CDR3 is TGTGCCAGCAGGGACAGGGGGCTCCGAGACTATGGCTACACCTTC. Translated: CASRDRGLRDYGYTF.

The chain employs TRBV7-9 and TRBJ1-1; unclear D gene. Trimming cost V 2 bases and J 3 bases, with 7 bases left between them. This CDR3 is 13 amino acids long. Germline V gene data show CDR1 as SEHNR and CDR2 as FQNEAQ (reference sequence). CDR3 DNA: TGTGCCAGCAGCTTAAACAGTTACACTGAAGCTTTCTTT. As protein: CASSLNSYTEAFF.

The rearrangement links TRBV9 to TRBJ2-6, with 7 nucleotides matching TRBD1. Germline CDR1 is SGDLS and CDR2 is YYNGEE. Trimming at V came to 0 bases and at J to 0 bases, leaving 6 bases not matched to a gene. The CDR3 covers 18 residues. The DNA for the CDR3 is TGTGCCAGCAGCGTAGTGGGACAGACTCCCTCTGGGGCCAACGTCCTGACTTTC. Protein: CASSVVGQTPSGANVLTF.

This clone was observed once. The chain employs TRBV6-5 and TRBJ1-2, with a tentative D call TRBD1 (5 bases). The CDR3 totals 14 residues. Germline V gene sequence: CDR1 MNHEY, CDR2 SVGAGI. The germline V and J ends were trimmed by 2 bases and 7 bases, with 14 bases remaining between them. Written as DNA, the CDR3 is TGTGCCAGCAGTTACCCCAGGGAGGTGGGTGGCTACACCTTC. Its protein product is CASSYPREVGGYTF.

The chain combines TRBV2 with TRBJ1-1; no firm D call. The CDR3 has 15 residues. V was trimmed by 5 bases and J by 1 base, leaving 14 bases between them. Germline V gene data show CDR1 as SNHLY and CDR2 as FYNNEI. CDR3 in amino acids: CASSRGGVANTEAFF. The CDR3 DNA follows: TGTGCCAGCAGTCGCGGCGGGGTCGCGAACACTGAAGCTTTCTTT.

The CDR3 DNA reads as TGTGCCACCAGTGCCCGCGATACCGTAGAGACCCAGTACTTC. Translating it yields CATSARDTVETQYF. V usage is TRBV24-1 and J usage is TRBJ2-5; D uncertain. Trimming took off 5 bases at V and 4 bases at J, with 13 bases between the two ends. Germline assignment: CDR1 KGHDR and CDR2 SFDVKD. There are 14 residues in the CDR3.

This clone came up once. V usage is TRBV5-4 and J usage is TRBJ2-5; 11 nucleotides match TRBD2. The V segment lost 3 bases and the J segment 6 bases; nucleotides outside the gene matches: 10. Germline V CDR1 and CDR2: SGHNT, YYREEE (reference sequence). The CDR3 runs to 16 residues. The CDR3 DNA is TGTGCCAGCAGCTCACGTTTAGCGGGAGGGCCGCAGACCCAGTACTTC. As protein: CASSSRLAGGPQTQYF.

The CDR3 DNA is TGTGCCAGCAGCGCGGGGACGGAAGACACTGAAGCTTTCTTT. It yields the protein CASSAGTEDTEAFF. The gene calls are TRBV7-9 and TRBJ1-1; a weak D match, TRBD1 (5 bases). This CDR3 region has 14 residues. Germline CDR1 SEHNR, CDR2 FQNEAQ (reference sequence). Trimming removed 5 bases from V and 3 bases from J, with 13 bases in between.

The V gene is TRBV19, the J gene TRBJ1-6; 7 nucleotides line up with TRBD1. Germline V lookup: CDR1 LNHDA, CDR2 SQIVND (reference sequence). The CDR3 length is 16 residues. The trim removed 3 bases at V and 9 bases at J, leaving 11 bases unmatched. The CDR3 sequence: CASSMAGMTGSSPLHF. The CDR3 nucleotides read TGTGCCAGTAGTATGGCCGGGATGACAGGGAGTTCACCCCTCCACTTT.

The V call is TRBV20-1, the J call TRBJ1-4; a weak D match, TRBD1 (6 bases). The CDR3 is 15 residues long. V shed 3 bases and J shed 8 bases, with 19 bases lying between them. CDR1 is DFQATT, CDR2 SNEGSKA, per germline (reference sequence). The CDR3 sequence: CSASSRGGAEEKLFF. DNA of the CDR3: TGCAGTGCTAGTTCCCGGGGGGGGGCAGAGGAAAAACTGTTTTTT.

This clone has a single count. The chain links TRBV19 to TRBJ1-5; TRBD1 aligns across 10 bases. The CDR3 totals 14 residues. The germline CDR1 and CDR2 sequences are LNHDA and SQIVND (reference sequence). Trimming took 3 bases from V and 6 from J; bases not matched to a gene: 2. CDR3 residues: CASSIGQGVQPQHF. CDR3 DNA: TGTGCCAGTAGTATCGGACAGGGGGTTCAGCCCCAGCATTTT.

This chain uses TRBV5-4 with TRBJ2-2; no reliable D call. Between the trimmed V and J ends, which lost 0 bases and 1 base, there was a span of 7 bases. Germline lookup yields CDR1 SGHNT and CDR2 YYREEE (reference sequence). This CDR3 comprises 15 residues. The CDR3 sequence is CASSLGPLNTGELFF. CDR3 in DNA: TGTGCCAGCAGCTTGGGGCCATTGAACACCGGGGAGCTGTTTTTT.

The chain is built from TRBV30 and TRBJ1-2; 7 bases map to TRBD1. This CDR3 is 14 amino acids long. In germline, CDR1 is GTSNPN, CDR2 SVGIG (reference sequence). V was pared by 4 bases and J by 8 bases, with 13 bases of the junction left unmatched. The CDR3 here is CAWTRDLGGEGYTF. CDR3 bases: TGTGCCTGGACCCGAGACTTAGGGGGCGAAGGCTACACCTTC.

The chain has TRBV5-1 and TRBJ1-4, with 10 bases fitting TRBD1. Germline V gene sequence: CDR1 SGHRS, CDR2 YFSETQ. V was clipped by 3 bases and J by 6 bases; unmatched bases: 5. The CDR3 is 15 amino acids. The CDR3 DNA reads as TGCGCCAGCAGCTCGGGAGGGACAGGGGATGAAAAACTGTTTTTT. This encodes CASSSGGTGDEKLFF.

The count of this clone is one. V usage is TRBV2 and J usage is TRBJ1-2; D ambiguous. The CDR3 has 14 amino acids. CDR1 SNHLY and CDR2 FYNNEI come from the germline V gene. The V end lost 8 bases, the J end lost 5 bases, and 18 bases lay between the germline ends. The CDR3 nucleotides are TGTGCCAGCTTTGACGGGTCCCAAATATATGGCTACACCTTC. Its translation: CASFDGSQIYGYTF. Filled out from reference TRBV2 and TRBJ1-2, the complete variable domain reads EPEVTQTPSHQVTQMGQEVILRCVPISNHLYFYWYRQILGQKVEFLVSFYNNEISEKSEIFDDQFSVERPDGSNFTLKIRSTKLEDSAMYFCASFDGSQIYGYTFGSGTRLTVV.

The chain employs TRBV28 and TRBJ1-2, with TRBD1 matching over 9 bases. V shed 5 bases, J shed 8 bases, and the junction held 12 bases outside the gene matches. CDR3 size: 15 residues. Germline V gene sequence: CDR1 MDHEN, CDR2 SYDVKM. CDR3 sequence (DNA): TGTGCCAGCAGTATTCCACAGGGGGCTATAGAGGGCTACACCTTC. Protein product: CASSIPQGAIEGYTF.

Remarks on this clone: A junction boundary mismatches the germline segment, possibly from a read error. This rearrangement joins TRBV7-7 to TRBJ2-5; 11 bases map to TRBD2. Per germline, CDR1 SSHAT and CDR2 FNYEAQ (reference sequence). The CDR3 spans 15 residues. The CDR3 is CASSLGTSGGETQYF. The DNA of the CDR3 is TGTGCTAGCAGCTTGGGGACTAGCGGAGGGGAGACCCAGTACTTC.

This clone was recorded only once. V usage is TRBV4-3 and J usage is TRBJ1-2; D gene unclear. Trimming pared 0 bases from V and 4 bases from J, leaving 12 bases between. The germline gives CDR1 LGHNA, CDR2 YSLEER. The CDR3 is 15 amino acids. CDR3 DNA sequence: TGCGCCAGCAGCCAAGATCCGCAGGAGGGCTATGGCTACACCTTC. Its protein product is CASSQDPQEGYGYTF.

The rearrangement uses TRBV7-9 and TRBJ1-6, with 8 bases matching TRBD1. V lost 5 bases and J lost 10; bases outside the gene matches: 7. This CDR3 spans 14 amino acids. Germline CDR1 and CDR2: SEHNR and FQNEAQ (reference sequence). CDR3 sequence: CASSQQGVGSPLHF. CDR3 bases: TGTGCCAGCAGCCAACAGGGGGTCGGCTCACCCCTCCACTTT.